This T cell receptor beta chain was captured in a study of T cell responses to AZD1222 COVID-19 vaccine (dated by TCRdb to the early 2020s). Looking at the study overall: AZD1222 recipients whose second dose came at about 4 weeks and those whose second dose came at about 12 weeks were combined into one group, since spike-specific TCR depth and breadth did not differ between the two schedules. TCR sequencing was performed for approximately 240 trial participants, of whom around 200 were given two doses of AZD1222 and approximately 26 were given two doses of MenACWY control vaccine. Trial participants were enrolled by age into subgroups of 18-55, 56-69 and 70-plus years, and roughly 150, 30 and 60 TCR-sequenced participants, respectively, were included in these subgroups. Points the paper makes about the study in general: Vaccine-associated CD4 TCRs spanned the whole spike protein, with dominant responses in regions 160-218 and 743-854. Participants were mostly white British, with more females than males. The authors suggested clonal diversity may have been underestimated. Conclusions about previously exposed vaccinees are limited because only five or six AZD1222 recipients were SARS-CoV-2 seropositive at baseline. In the small 56-69-year group, the increase in depth fell short of significance, most likely because of low power. After two AZD1222 doses, spike-specific TCR breadth and depth were significantly higher than at day 0 and than in MenACWY recipients. Reportedly, close to half of the unique spike-specific TCRs recognized epitopes lying outside the regions that are mutated in the B.1.351 and B.1.1.7 variants. Because no day 14 peak-response samples were available, repertoires were characterized only after the peak T cell response.

Reading from cysteine to phenylalanine, the CDR3 counts 16 amino acids. The read is trimmed to its CDR3 DNA, 48 bases read in frame from base 1. Germline trimming amounts to 5 bases on V and 3 bases on J, with 13 as the count of junction bases outside the gene matches. From the germline V gene, CDR1 is SGHTA and CDR2 is FQGTGA. The CDR3 regions of human TCRbeta chains were analyzed by immunosequencing. The paper's data handling went like this. Repertoire TCRs were checked for matches against a reference library of SARS-CoV-2-specific TCRs that had been generated using the MIRA antigen-specificity platform. Breadth was defined as the fraction of unique TCRs that were SARS-CoV-2-associated. Depth was defined as the fraction of total T cells that were SARS-CoV-2-associated. Using the MIRA data, each spike-specific TCR was mapped to the spike region that the TCR reacts to and placed in a CD4 or CD8 class. Log10-transformed breadth and depth values were compared by one-way ANOVA with Sidak's multiple comparisons tests. The table comes from immuneACCESS by way of TCRdb, which keeps in-frame sequences with V and J called. Part of the clones is missing from these tables; in studies checked, under half for an unresolved V gene and the rest for unknown reasons. The DNA gave D and trimming, while V, J and clone size come from that table. In this sample the table shows approximately 94,000 clones, approximately 90% of which occur a single time. The top ten clonotypes cover more than 15% of the sample.

A word on this clone: Its binding antigen is unknown. No qualities accompany the bases; no much larger clone lies one base away.

The sample's time point label, in plain terms: baseline before first vaccination. Samples from vaccinated people were obtained from the UK trials COV001 and COV002, which included a single-blind randomized controlled phase 2/3 trial of AZD1222 (ChAdOx1 nCoV-19) in healthy adults. Trial participant PBMC samples were collected at day 0 and day 28 after the second dose for TCRbeta chain sequencing. Sequenced material: peripheral blood, taken on day 0 of AZD1222 vaccination. The chain links TRBV7-3 with TRBJ2-7, and TRBD1 aligns with 7 junction nucleotides. The sequence derives from an adult in good health. For the CDR3, the sequence is CASSRGRVFIFYEQYF. In nucleotide form, the sequence is TGTGCCAGCAGCAGGGGGCGGGTTTTCATTTTCTACGAGCAGTACTTC.